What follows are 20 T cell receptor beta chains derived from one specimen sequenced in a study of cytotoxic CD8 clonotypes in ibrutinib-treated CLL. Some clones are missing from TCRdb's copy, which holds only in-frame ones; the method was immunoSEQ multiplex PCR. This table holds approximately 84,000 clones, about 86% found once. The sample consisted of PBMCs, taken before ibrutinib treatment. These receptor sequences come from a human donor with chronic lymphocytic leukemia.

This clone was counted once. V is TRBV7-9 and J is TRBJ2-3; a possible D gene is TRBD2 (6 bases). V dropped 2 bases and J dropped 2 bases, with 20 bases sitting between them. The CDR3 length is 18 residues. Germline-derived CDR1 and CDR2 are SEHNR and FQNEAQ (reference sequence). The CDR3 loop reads CASSLFGGEIQYTDTQYF. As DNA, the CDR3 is TGTGCCAGCAGCTTATTTGGAGGGGAAATACAGTACACAGATACGCAGTATTTT.

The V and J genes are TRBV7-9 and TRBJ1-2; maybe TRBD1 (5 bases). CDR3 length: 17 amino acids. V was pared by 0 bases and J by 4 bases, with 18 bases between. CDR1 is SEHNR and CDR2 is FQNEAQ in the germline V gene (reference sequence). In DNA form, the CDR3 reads TGTGCCAGCAGCTTAGCCCGGGACCGTAGATACGGCTATGGCTACACCTTC. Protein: CASSLARDRRYGYGYTF.

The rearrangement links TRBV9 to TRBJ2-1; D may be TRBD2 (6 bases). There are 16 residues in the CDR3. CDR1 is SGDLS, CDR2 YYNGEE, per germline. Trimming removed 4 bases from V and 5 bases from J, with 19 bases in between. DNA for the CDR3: TGTGCCAGCAGCATCAGGGACTCAACGGTGGACAATGAGCAGTTCTTC. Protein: CASSIRDSTVDNEQFF.

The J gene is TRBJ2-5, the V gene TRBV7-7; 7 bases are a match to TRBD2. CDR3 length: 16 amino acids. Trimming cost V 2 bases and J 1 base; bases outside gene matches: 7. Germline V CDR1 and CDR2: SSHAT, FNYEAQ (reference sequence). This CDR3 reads CASSLRLGGGQETQYF. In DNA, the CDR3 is TGTGCCAGCAGCTTAAGGCTTGGCGGGGGCCAAGAGACCCAGTACTTC.

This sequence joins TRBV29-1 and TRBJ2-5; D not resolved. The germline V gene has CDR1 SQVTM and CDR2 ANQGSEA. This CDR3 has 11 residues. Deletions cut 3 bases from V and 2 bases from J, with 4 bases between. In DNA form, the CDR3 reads TGCAGCGTTGAGGGACAAGAGACCCAGTACTTC. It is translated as CSVEGQETQYF.

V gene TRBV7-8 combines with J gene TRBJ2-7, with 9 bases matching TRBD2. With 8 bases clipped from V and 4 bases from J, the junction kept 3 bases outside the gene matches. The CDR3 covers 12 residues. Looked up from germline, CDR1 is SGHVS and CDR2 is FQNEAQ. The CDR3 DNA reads TGTGCCAGCGGACTAGCGCTGTACGAGCAGTACTTC. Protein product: CASGLALYEQYF.

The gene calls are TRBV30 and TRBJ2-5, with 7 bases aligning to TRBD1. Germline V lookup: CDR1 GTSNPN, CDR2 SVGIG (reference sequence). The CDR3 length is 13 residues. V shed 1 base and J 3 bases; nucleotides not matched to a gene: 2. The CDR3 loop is CAWSAGTEETQYF. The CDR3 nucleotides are TGTGCCTGGAGTGCCGGGACAGAAGAGACCCAGTACTTC.

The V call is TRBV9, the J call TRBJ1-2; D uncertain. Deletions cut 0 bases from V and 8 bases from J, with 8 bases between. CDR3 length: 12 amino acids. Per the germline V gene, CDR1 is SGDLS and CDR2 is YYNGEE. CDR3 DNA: TGTGCCAGCAGCGTAGGGGGTGGAGGCTACACCTTC. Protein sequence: CASSVGGGGYTF.

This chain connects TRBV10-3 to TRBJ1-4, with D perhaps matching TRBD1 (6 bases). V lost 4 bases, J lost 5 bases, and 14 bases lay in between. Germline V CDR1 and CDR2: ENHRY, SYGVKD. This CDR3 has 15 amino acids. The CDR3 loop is CAISGGPSDNEKLFF. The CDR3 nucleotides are TGTGCCATCAGTGGGGGGCCCTCCGACAATGAAAAACTGTTTTTT.

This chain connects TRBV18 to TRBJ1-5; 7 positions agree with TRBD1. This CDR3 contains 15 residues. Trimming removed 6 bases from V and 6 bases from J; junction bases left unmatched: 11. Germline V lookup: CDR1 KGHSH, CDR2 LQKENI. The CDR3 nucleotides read TGTGCCAGCTCCCCTATCGGCAGGGGGGGTCAGCCCCAGCATTTT. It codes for CASSPIGRGGQPQHF.

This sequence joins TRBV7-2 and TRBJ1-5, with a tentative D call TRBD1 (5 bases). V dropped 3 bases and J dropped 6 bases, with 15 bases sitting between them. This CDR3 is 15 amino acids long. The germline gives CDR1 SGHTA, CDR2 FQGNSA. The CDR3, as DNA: TGTGCCAGCAGCTTCTACGGGACCCTGGGTCAGCCCCAGCATTTT. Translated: CASSFYGTLGQPQHF.

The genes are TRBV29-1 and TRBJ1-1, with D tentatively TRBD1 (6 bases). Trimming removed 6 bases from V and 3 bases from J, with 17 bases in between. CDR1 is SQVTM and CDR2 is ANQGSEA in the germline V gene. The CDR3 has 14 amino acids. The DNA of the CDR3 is TGCAGCGTACTGGCCCAAGGACAGTACACTGAAGCTTTCTTT. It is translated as CSVLAQGQYTEAFF.

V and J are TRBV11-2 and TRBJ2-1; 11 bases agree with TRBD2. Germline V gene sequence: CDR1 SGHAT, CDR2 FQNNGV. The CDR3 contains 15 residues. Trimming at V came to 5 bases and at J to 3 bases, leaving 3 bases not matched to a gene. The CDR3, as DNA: TGTGCCAGCAGCCCGGGACTAGCGGACTACAATGAGCAGTTCTTC. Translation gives CASSPGLADYNEQFF.

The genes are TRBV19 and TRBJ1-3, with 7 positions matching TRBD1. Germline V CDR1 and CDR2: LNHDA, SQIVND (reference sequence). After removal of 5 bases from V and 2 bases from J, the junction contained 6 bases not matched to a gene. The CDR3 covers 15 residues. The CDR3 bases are TGTGCCAGTAGTGTGGACAGGACGGCTGGAAACACCATATATTTT. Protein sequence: CASSVDRTAGNTIYF.

The CDR3: CASSGGAGGYEQYF. The CDR3 DNA reads as TGCGCCAGCAGCGGCGGGGCAGGGGGCTACGAGCAGTACTTC. V gene TRBV5-1 combines with J gene TRBJ2-7, with a tentative D call TRBD1 (7 bases). The CDR3 consists of 14 residues. Trimming left V 4 bases short and J 3 bases short, with 14 bases between. Germline loops: CDR1 SGHRS, CDR2 YFSETQ.

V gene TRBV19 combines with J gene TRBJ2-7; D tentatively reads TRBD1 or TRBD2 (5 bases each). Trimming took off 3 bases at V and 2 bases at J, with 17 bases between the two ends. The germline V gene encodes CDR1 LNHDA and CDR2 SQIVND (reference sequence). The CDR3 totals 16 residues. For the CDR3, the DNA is TGTGCCAGTAGTATCCCCTCGGGGCCTACTCCCTACGAGCAGTACTTC. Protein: CASSIPSGPTPYEQYF.

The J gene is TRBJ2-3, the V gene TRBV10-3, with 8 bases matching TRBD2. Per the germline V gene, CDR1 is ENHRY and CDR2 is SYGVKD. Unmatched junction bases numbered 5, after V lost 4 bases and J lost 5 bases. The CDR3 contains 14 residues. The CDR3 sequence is CAISGWLAGDTQYF. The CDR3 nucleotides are TGTGCCATCAGTGGGTGGCTAGCGGGAGATACGCAGTATTTT.

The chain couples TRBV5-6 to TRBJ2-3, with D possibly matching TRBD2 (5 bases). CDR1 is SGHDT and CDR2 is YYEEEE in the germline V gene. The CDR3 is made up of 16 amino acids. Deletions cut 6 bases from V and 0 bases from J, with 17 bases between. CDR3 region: CASNAPGSLSTDTQYF. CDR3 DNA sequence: TGTGCCAGCAACGCGCCGGGGAGTCTCAGCACAGATACGCAGTATTTT.

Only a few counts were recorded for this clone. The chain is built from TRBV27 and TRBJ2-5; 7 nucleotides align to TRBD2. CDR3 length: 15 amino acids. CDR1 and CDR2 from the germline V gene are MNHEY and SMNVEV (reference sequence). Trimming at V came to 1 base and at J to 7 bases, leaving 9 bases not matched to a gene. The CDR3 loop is CASSLWGREGGTQYF. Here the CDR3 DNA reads TGTGCCAGCAGTTTATGGGGCAGGGAGGGTGGGACCCAGTACTTC.

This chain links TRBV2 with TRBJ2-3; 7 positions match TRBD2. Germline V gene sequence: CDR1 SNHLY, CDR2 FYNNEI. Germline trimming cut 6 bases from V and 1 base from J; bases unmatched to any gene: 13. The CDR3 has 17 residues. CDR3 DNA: TGTGCCAGCAGCGTCGGGGACTACCGTAAAGGCACAGATACGCAGTATTTT. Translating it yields CASSVGDYRKGTDTQYF.